The 9 T cell receptor beta chains given below trace back to one sample, sequenced in a study of CD8+ T cells in alopecia areata. Treatment defined: oral pan-JAK inhibitor, 5-10 mg twice daily. Sequencing templates came from extracted RNA that was reverse transcribed into cDNA. Assay used: immunoSEQ multiplex PCR; TCRdb lists only in-frame clones, some missing. The sample includes 190,000 or so clones, roughly 53% of them seen just once. Sequenced here: CD8+ T cells sorted from blood, sampled at week 24, from a patient treated with tofacitinib. All receptors come from a human donor with alopecia areata.

The CDR3 loop is CASSRWRDLGEQFF. The CDR3 DNA reads TGTGCCAGTAGCCGGTGGAGAGACTTAGGTGAGCAGTTCTTC. This chain links TRBV19 with TRBJ2-1; no reliable D call. V was trimmed by 6 bases and J by 9 bases, leaving 18 bases between them. Germline V gene lookup returns CDR1 LNHDA and CDR2 SQIVND (reference sequence). This CDR3 has 14 residues. Supplemented by reference TRBV19 and TRBJ2-1, the full variable domain reads DGGITQSPKYLFRKEGQNVTLSCEQNLNHDAMYWYRQDPGQGLRLIYYSQIVNDFQKGDIAEGYSVSREKKESFPLTVTSAQKNPTAFYLCASSRWRDLGEQFFGPGTRLTVL.

The chain joins TRBV5-1 to TRBJ2-3, with TRBD1 identical over 7 bases. V was pared by 0 bases and J by 2 bases, with 3 bases of the junction left unmatched. This CDR3 has 15 amino acids. CDR1 is SGHRS and CDR2 is YFSETQ in the germline V gene. The CDR3 sequence: CASSLGDSYTDTQYF. Here the CDR3 DNA reads TGCGCCAGCAGCTTGGGGGACAGTTACACAGATACGCAGTATTTT.

This clone was seen a few times. The chain employs TRBV11-2 and TRBJ1-1; TRBD1 is a possible D gene (6 bases). V was trimmed by 2 bases and J by 6 bases, leaving 16 bases between them. CDR1 and CDR2 (germline): SGHAT, FQNNGV. CDR3 length: 15 residues. The CDR3 is CASSLRYGTRAEAFF. DNA of the CDR3: TGTGCCAGCAGCTTAAGGTACGGGACAAGGGCTGAAGCTTTCTTT.

The J gene is TRBJ2-7, the V gene TRBV7-9; D tentatively fits TRBD1 or TRBD2 (5 bases each). Germline CDR1 is SEHNR and CDR2 is FQNEAQ (reference sequence). Trimming took off 5 bases at V and 6 bases at J, with 20 bases between the two ends. The CDR3 runs 15 residues. The CDR3 is CASSPPGPGFIEQYF. DNA of the CDR3: TGTGCCAGCAGCCCGCCGGGACCAGGTTTTATCGAGCAGTACTTC. Complete variable domain (other parts from reference TRBV7-9 and TRBJ2-7): DTGVSQNPRHKITKRGQNVTFRCDPISEHNRLYWYRQTLGQGPEFLTYFQNEAQLEKSRLLSDRFSAERPKGSFSTLEIQRTEQGDSAMYLCASSPPGPGFIEQYFGPGTRLTVT.

The chain is built from TRBV30 and TRBJ2-5; no reliable D call. Trimming pared 4 bases from V and 2 bases from J, leaving 5 bases between. Germline CDR1 reads GTSNPN; CDR2 reads SVGIG (reference sequence). The CDR3 runs to 11 residues. DNA for the CDR3: TGTGCCTGGATGGAACAAGAGACCCAGTACTTC. This translates into CAWMEQETQYF.

The CDR3 nucleotides are TGTGCCAGCAGCCCACCGGCTGGCTACACCTTC. Translated, it gives CASSPPAGYTF. The rearrangement links TRBV7-9 to TRBJ1-2, with D unclear. The CDR3 covers 11 residues. Looked up from germline, CDR1 is SEHNR and CDR2 is FQNEAQ (reference sequence). V was shortened by 5 bases and J by 7 bases, with 8 bases between the two germline ends.

V usage is TRBV7-9 and J usage is TRBJ1-2, with D unresolved. The V end lost 2 bases, the J end lost 1 base, and 11 bases lay between the germline ends. Germline loops: CDR1 SEHNR, CDR2 FQNEAQ (reference sequence). The CDR3 is 15 residues long. CDR3 residues: CASSLPQLINYGYTF. The CDR3 bases are TGTGCCAGCAGCTTACCACAGCTGATTAACTATGGCTACACCTTC.

V and J are TRBV7-9 and TRBJ1-1; 11 nucleotides match TRBD1. The CDR3 length is 15 residues. J was trimmed by 10 bases and V by 5 bases; bases with no gene match: 12. CDR1 and CDR2 (germline): SEHNR, FQNEAQ (reference sequence). The CDR3 coding sequence is TGTGCCAGCAGCGGACAGGGGGCCGGGGATCGTGGAGCTTTCTTT. Protein: CASSGQGAGDRGAFF. Together with reference TRBV7-9 and TRBJ1-1, the CDR3 gives the full variable domain: DTGVSQNPRHKITKRGQNVTFRCDPISEHNRLYWYRQTLGQGPEFLTYFQNEAQLEKSRLLSDRFSAERPKGSFSTLEIQRTEQGDSAMYLCASSGQGAGDRGAFFGQGTRLTVV.

The chain employs TRBV19 and TRBJ2-7, with D maybe TRBD2 (6 bases). Germline CDR1 and CDR2: LNHDA and SQIVND (reference sequence). Trimming took 6 bases from V and 2 from J, leaving 11 bases between them. This CDR3 region has 13 residues. This chain's CDR3 is CASSLTRTYEQYF. The CDR3 nucleotides are TGTGCCAGTAGCCTGACTAGGACCTACGAGCAGTACTTC.